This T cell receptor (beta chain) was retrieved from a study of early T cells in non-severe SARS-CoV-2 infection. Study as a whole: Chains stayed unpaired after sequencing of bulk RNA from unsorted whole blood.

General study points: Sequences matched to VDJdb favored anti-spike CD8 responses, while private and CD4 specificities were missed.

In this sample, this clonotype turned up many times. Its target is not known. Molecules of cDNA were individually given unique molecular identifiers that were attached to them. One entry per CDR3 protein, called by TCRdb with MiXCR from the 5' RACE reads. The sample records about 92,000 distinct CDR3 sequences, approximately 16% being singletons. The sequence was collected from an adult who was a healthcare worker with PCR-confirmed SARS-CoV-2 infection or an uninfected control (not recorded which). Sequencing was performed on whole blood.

The CDR3 bases are TGTGCCAGCAGTGAATGGGTGACCCAGTACTTC. This gives the protein CASSEWVTQYF. The rearrangement joins TRBV25-1 to TRBJ2-5; the D is unclear. CDR1 MGHDK and CDR2 SYGVNS come from the germline V gene. CDR3 size: 11 residues. The germline V and J ends were trimmed by 1 base and 7 bases, with 4 bases remaining between them. The variable domain in full, with the rest retrieved from reference TRBV25-1 and TRBJ2-5, is EADIYQTPRYLVIGTGKKITLECSQTMGHDKMYWYQQDPGMELHLIHYSYGVNSTEKGDLSSESTVSRIRTEHFPLTLESARPSHTSQYLCASSEWVTQYFGPGTRLLVL.